This paragraph reports one TCR beta chain. The data are from a study of blood T cell repertoires in COVID-19. The overall study: Samples came from the United States, Italy and Spain, spanning acute and convalescent COVID-19. PBMCs, B-cell-depleted T cells, or T cells provided the cDNA or gDNA that made up the material.

The age range of participants was about 18 to 100 years, with residence in approximately 25 US areas. Grouping used clinical history reported by participants in a survey and questionnaire. V dropped 5 bases and J dropped 3 bases, with 5 bases sitting between them. The germline V gene encodes CDR1 SNHLY and CDR2 FYNNEI. CDR3 size: 11 residues. Clones were read by immunoSEQ multiplex PCR, and TCRdb kept only the in-frame ones, dropping some. The sample shows 120,000 or so clones, around 83% of them seen only once. This receptor was taken from a woman in her 30s who had recovered from COVID-19. Sequences were obtained from PBMCs or T cells enriched from blood (not recorded which). The chain carries TRBV2 and TRBJ2-7; D unclear. CDR3 region: CASSQVYEQYF. The CDR3 DNA sequence: TGTGCCAGCAGTCAGGTCTACGAGCAGTACTTC.